This T cell receptor (beta chain) was captured in a study of blood T cell repertoires in COVID-19. For the study at large: Material from acute and convalescent COVID-19 was sourced from the United States, Italy and Spain.

In the original processing: By means of reference gene primer amplification, nucleated cell counts were estimated. This table comes from immunoSEQ multiplex PCR, and its TCRdb copy is limited to in-frame clones, with some not included. V and J calls and clone size are as listed in that table; D and trimming were resolved from the DNA. The sample holds 45,000 to 70,000 clones, roughly 82% seen once. Per the germline V gene, CDR1 is SGHVS and CDR2 is FNYEAQ. Trimming removed 0 bases at V and 0 bases at J, with 12 bases between. The CDR3 totals 17 residues. This TCR derives from an older woman with acute or convalescent COVID-19. The material sequenced was peripheral blood. The genes are TRBV7-6 and TRBJ1-5; possible D gene TRBD1, 5 bases. The CDR3 nucleotides read TGTGCCAGCAGCTTAGCGAGTCGTGACAGTAGCAATCAGCCCCAGCATTTT. Translation gives CASSLASRDSSNQPQHF.